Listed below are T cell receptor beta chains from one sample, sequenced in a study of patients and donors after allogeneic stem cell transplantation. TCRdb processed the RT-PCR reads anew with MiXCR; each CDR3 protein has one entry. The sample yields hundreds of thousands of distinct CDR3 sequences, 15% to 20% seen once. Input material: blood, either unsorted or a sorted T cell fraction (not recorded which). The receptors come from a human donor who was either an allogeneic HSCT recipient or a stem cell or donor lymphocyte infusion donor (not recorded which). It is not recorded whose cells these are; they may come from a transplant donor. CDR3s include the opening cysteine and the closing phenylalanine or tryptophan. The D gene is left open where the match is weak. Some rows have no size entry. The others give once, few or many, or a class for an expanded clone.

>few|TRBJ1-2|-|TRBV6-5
TGTGCCAGCAGTTATGAGAACTATGGCTACACCTTC
CASSYENYGYTF
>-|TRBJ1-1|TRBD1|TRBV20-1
TGCAGTGCGCGACAGGGAAACACTGAAGCTTTCTTT
CSARQGNTEAFF
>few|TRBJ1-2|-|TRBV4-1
TGCGCCAGCAGCCCTAATCACCCCGAAGTAGCCTATGGCTACACCTTC
CASSPNHPEVAYGYTF
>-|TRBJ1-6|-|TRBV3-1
TGTGCCAGCAGCCATCCGCCGGGACTACTTTCACCCCTCCACTTT
CASSHPPGLLSPLHF
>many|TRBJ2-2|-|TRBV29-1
TGCAGCGTTGAAACCGGGGAGCTGTTTTTT
CSVETGELFF
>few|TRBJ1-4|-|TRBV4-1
TGCGCCAGCAGCCAACAACTAAAACTGTTTTTT
CASSQQLKLFF
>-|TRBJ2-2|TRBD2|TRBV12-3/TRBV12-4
TGTGCCAGCAGTTTATTAGGCCTAGCGGGGCGCACCGGGGAGCTGTTTTTT
CASSLLGLAGRTGELFF
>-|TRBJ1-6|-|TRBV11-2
TGTGCCAGCAGAACTCCGGGGGGGAGAAATTCACCCCTCCACTTT
CASRTPGGRNSPLHF
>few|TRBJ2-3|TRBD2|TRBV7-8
TGTGCCAGCAGCTTACAGGGCCGGGGGGGCGGAGATACGCAGTATTTT
CASSLQGRGGGDTQYF
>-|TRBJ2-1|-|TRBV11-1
TGTGCCAGCAGCGTCAGGGTGGGGGAGCAGTTCTTC
CASSVRVGEQFF
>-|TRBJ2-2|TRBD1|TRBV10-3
TGTGCCATCAACATCAACAGGGGAAGGGCCGGGGAGCTGTTTTTT
CAININRGRAGELFF
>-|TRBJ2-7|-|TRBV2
TGTGCCAGCAGTGAAAGGCGGGGACAGAGAGACGAGCAGTACTTC
CASSERRGQRDEQYF
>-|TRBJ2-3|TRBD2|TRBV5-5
TGTGCCAGCAGCTTGAATAGCGGGAGGGCCGGGGATACGCAGTATTTT
CASSLNSGRAGDTQYF
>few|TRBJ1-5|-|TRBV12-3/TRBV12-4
TGTGCCAGCAGTTTCTCGGGTAGGCAGCCCCAGCATTTT
CASSFSGRQPQHF
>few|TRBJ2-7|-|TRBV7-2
TGTGCCAGCAGCTTAACGCTCCCTCGGCGGGGCGTCTACGAGCAGTACTTC
CASSLTLPRRGVYEQYF
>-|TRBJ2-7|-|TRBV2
TGTGCCAGCAGTGAAGCGGGGTTTAGGGGCTCCTACGAGCAGTACTTC
CASSEAGFRGSYEQYF
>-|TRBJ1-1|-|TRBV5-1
TGCGCCAGCAGCTCGACGGTAACTGAAGCTTTCTTT
CASSSTVTEAFF
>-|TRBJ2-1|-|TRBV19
TGTGCCAGTAGTATAGTTCCGGGGAGGACCTACAATGAGCAGTTCTTC
CASSIVPGRTYNEQFF
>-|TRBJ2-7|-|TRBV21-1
TGTGCCAGCAGCAAAAAGGGGTCGATAGGGACCTTCTTCGAGCAGTACTTC
CASSKKGSIGTFFEQYF
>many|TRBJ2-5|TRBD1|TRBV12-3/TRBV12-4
TGTGCCAGCAGTCGTGGGGACAGTCCCCAAGAGACCCAGTACTTC
CASSRGDSPQETQYF
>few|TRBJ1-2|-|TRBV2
TGTGCCAGCAGTGTCGAGGACGTCTATGGCTACACCTTC
CASSVEDVYGYTF
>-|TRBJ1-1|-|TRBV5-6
TGTGCCAGCAGAAACACAGGGACTGAAGCTTTCTTT
CASRNTGTEAFF
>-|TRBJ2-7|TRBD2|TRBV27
TGTGCCAGCAGTTTAGTCCCTAGCGGGAGCCACGAGCAGTACTTC
CASSLVPSGSHEQYF
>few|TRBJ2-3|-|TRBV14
TGTGCCAGCAGCGCCCCGGGACAATTAAAGGCGGGCACAGATACGCAGTATTTT
CASSAPGQLKAGTDTQYF
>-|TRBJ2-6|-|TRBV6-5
TGTGCCAGCAGTTATAGCGGTCCTGGGGCCAACGTCCTGACTTTC
CASSYSGPGANVLTF
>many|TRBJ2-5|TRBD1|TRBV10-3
TGTGCCATCCGAGACAGGGGTGAGACCCAGTACTTC
CAIRDRGETQYF
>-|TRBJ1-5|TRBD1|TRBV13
TGTGCCAGCAGCTTAGGCGGACAGGGGGCACTTACTGGGATGCCCCAGCATTTT
CASSLGGQGALTGMPQHF
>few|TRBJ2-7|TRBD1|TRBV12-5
TGTGCTAGTGGTTCTTCGGGACAGGGTTACGAGCAGTACTTC
CASGSSGQGYEQYF
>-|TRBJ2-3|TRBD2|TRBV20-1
TGCAGTGCTAGAAATGCACTAGCGGGTGGCACAGATACGCAGTATTTT
CSARNALAGGTDTQYF
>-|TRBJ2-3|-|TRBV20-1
TGCAGTGCTTCAGGATCCCGATCCCCAGATACGCAGTATTTT
CSASGSRSPDTQYF
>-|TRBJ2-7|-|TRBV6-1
TGTGCCAGCAGTGAAGGGACAGCCTACGAGCAGTACTTC
CASSEGTAYEQYF
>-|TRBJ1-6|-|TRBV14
TGTGCCAGCAGCCAAGTTGGCGCCCTCCACTTT
CASSQVGALHF
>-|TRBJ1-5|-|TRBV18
TGTGCCAGCTCACCCCGAGACGGTCAGCCCCAGCATTTT
CASSPRDGQPQHF
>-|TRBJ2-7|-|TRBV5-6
TGTGCCAGCAGCTTGGGACAGAAGCTCTACGAGCTGTACTTC
CASSLGQKLYELYF
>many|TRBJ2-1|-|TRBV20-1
TGCAGTGCTACCGGGACTCCAAATGAGCAGTTCTTC
CSATGTPNEQFF
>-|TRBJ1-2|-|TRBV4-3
TGCGCCAGCAGCCAAGATTTGTTTTCCCTCTATGGCTACACCTTC
CASSQDLFSLYGYTF
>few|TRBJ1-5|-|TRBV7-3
TGTGCCAGCAGCTCCGGACCTAATCAGCCCCAGCATTTT
CASSSGPNQPQHF
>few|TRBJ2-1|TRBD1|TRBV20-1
TGCAGTGCCAGCCGGGCAGGGGGAAATGAGCAGTTCTTC
CSASRAGGNEQFF
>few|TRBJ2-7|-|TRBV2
TGTGCCACCCAACGGACGGGGTACCCCTACGAGCAGTACTTC
CATQRTGYPYEQYF
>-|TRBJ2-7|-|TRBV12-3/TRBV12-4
TGTGCCAGCAGTTTAGGTGGAGGGCTGAGGTACGAGCAGTACTTC
CASSLGGGLRYEQYF
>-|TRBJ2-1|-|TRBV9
TGTGCCAGCAGCGTAAGGGAGTATGCCTACAATGAGCAGTTCTTC
CASSVREYAYNEQFF
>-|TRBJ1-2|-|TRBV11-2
TGTGCCAGCAGCTTAATCGGGGCCGTCTCGCGAGGGGACTATGGCTACACCTTC
CASSLIGAVSRGDYGYTF